A selection of T cell receptor beta chains follows, all from one sample in a study of human T cells and chemical hapten exposure. TCRdb itself ran the RACE reads through MiXCR, one entry per CDR3 protein. The sample has about 190,000 distinct CDR3 sequences, approximately 24% seen once. This material consisted of whole blood, taken in connection with sensitization to the hapten diphenylcyclopropenone (DPC). These receptors were obtained from a woman aged 40 to 50 with alopecia areata. Some clones in this sample may be carry-over from other donors' samples. The CDR3 runs from the conserved cysteine through the conserved F or W. D genes are given only for firm matches. Clone sizes are given selectively: once, few, many, or a class where the clone is expanded.

CDR3 length,J gene,clone size,V gene,D gene,CDR3 protein,CDR3 DNA
12,TRBJ2-7,many,TRBV20-1,NA,CSASGSSYEQYF,TGCAGTGCTAGCGGGAGCTCCTACGAGCAGTACTTC
14,TRBJ2-1,few,TRBV27,NA,CASSKDGSYNEQFF,TGTGCCAGCAGTAAAGACGGTTCCTACAATGAGCAGTTCTTC
14,TRBJ2-7,few,TRBV10-3,NA,CAIKETESSYEQYF,TGTGCCATCAAAGAGACAGAGAGCTCCTACGAGCAGTACTTC
12,TRBJ1-6,NA,TRBV6-5,NA,CASKTVNSPLHF,TGTGCCAGCAAGACAGTTAATTCACCCCTCCACTTT
16,TRBJ2-3,NA,TRBV20-1,TRBD2,CSARQPGLAVTDTQYF,TGCAGTGCTAGACAGCCGGGACTAGCGGTCACAGATACGCAGTATTTT
17,TRBJ2-3,few,TRBV7-9,TRBD1,CASSLVRQGSGGDTQYF,TGTGCCAGCAGCTTAGTCCGACAGGGGAGTGGAGGAGATACGCAGTATTTT
14,TRBJ2-7,many,TRBV27,TRBD1,CASGEGTGGYEQYF,TGTGCCAGCGGGGAAGGGACAGGGGGTTACGAGCAGTACTTC
12,TRBJ1-3,NA,TRBV12-3/TRBV12-4,NA,CASSVKGNTIYF,TGTGCCAGCAGCGTTAAAGGAAACACCATATATTTT
13,TRBJ2-6,few,TRBV6-2/TRBV6-3,NA,CASKVSGANVLTF,TGTGCCAGCAAGGTCTCTGGGGCCAACGTCCTGACTTTC
14,TRBJ2-4,NA,TRBV6-6,TRBD1,CASSQQDRVNIQYF,TGTGCCAGCAGCCAGCAGGACAGGGTCAACATTCAGTACTTC
15,TRBJ1-1,many,TRBV28,NA,CASSSLGVGRTEAFF,TGTGCCAGCAGTTCCCTCGGGGTAGGCCGGACTGAAGCTTTCTTT